The sequence of this TCR beta chain was determined in a study of CD8+ T cells in alopecia areata (dated by TCRdb to about 2018). Context from the whole study: Treated patients were enrolled in an open-label pilot trial of oral tofacitinib, 5 to 10 mg twice daily, for moderate-to-severe alopecia areata. Tofacitinib was administered for 6 to 18 months, and 6 months of follow-up off drug were then conducted to assess delayed response and recurrence. The study used high-throughput TCRbeta sequencing to examine T cell clonal expansion in alopecia areata, in both the C3H/HeJ mouse model and human patients. Scalp tissue and sorted CD4+ and CD8+ peripheral blood T cells from patchy and totalis/universalis alopecia areata patients and from healthy controls were covered by human TCRbeta sequencing. Biopsies were taken from tofacitinib-treated patients at baseline and at 4 and 24 weeks of treatment, and a later scalp biopsy was taken in several of the tofacitinib-treated patients. Scalp clonality was compared across normal scalp (n=4), patchy alopecia areata scalp (n=8), and alopecia totalis/universalis scalp (n=8). RNA was obtained with the PAXgene miRNA kit for fixed scalp, the miRNeasy kit for PBMCs, and the RNeasy kit for mouse skin. TCRbeta CDR3 regions were amplified by immunoSEQ multiplex PCR with 35 Vbeta forward and 13 Jbeta reverse primers. What the work shows at the level of the full study, not this receptor alone: Unlike mouse skin, where gammadelta T cells dominate, normal human skin contains resident alphabeta T cells that get sequenced too, which complicates analysis of the scalp TCR repertoire. Compared with normal scalp, lesional scalp had higher clonality and more expanded CD8+ clones, particularly in alopecia totalis/universalis, a pattern that suggests antigenic drive. Compared with mice, TCR sequences shared between patients were less clear, possibly partly because of HLA diversity across the patient population.

Regarding this clone: Its antigen remains undetermined. One base away there is no much larger clone; base qualities are not given.

CDR1 MNHEY and CDR2 SVGAGI are derived from the germline V gene. The CDR3 covers 15 residues, taking in both the cysteine and the phenylalanine. Only the CDR3 DNA is retained, 45 bases long and in frame from the first base. V is trimmed back by 2 bases and J by 4 bases, and the junction contains 6 bases that no gene match accounts for. The library was prepared using the immunoSEQ multiplex PCR assay. To provide template for TCR sequencing, every sample had RNA extracted and reverse transcribed into cDNA. SuperScript III was used for first-strand cDNA synthesis, primed with a 2:1 mix of oligo-dT and random hexamers. Amplification bias was assessed with a synthetic immune receptor repertoire, and residual bias was removed computationally. The paper's data handling went like this. After raw reads were preprocessed to remove errors, the CDR3 was defined following IMGT conventions as running from the conserved cysteine to phenylalanine. Clonality was calculated as 1 minus Shannon entropy normalized by log2 of the number of productive unique TCRs. Whether each scalp clone was CD4 or CD8 was inferred by checking scalp TCRbeta sequences against the CD4 and CD8 repertoires from sorted blood. This is the immuneACCESS table as TCRdb keeps it, with only in-frame sequences that have V and J called. A part of the clones is gone; compared with another copy, unresolved V genes explain less than half, and the rest is unexplained. D and trimming were read from the DNA, whereas the V and J calls and clone size are those reported in that table. In this sample the table shows around 140,000 clones, 80% to 90% of which occur a single time. In total, the top ten clones hold about 14% of the sample.

The intended sense of this specimen's time point label: baseline before oral tofacitinib. Lesional scalp punch biopsies and peripheral blood were obtained from alopecia areata patients. After PBMCs were isolated by density centrifugation and stained for CD3, CD4 and CD8, a FACSAria was used to sort CD4+ and CD8+ T cells. The material sequenced was CD8+ T cells sorted from blood, taken at week 0. The rearranged chain carries TRBV6-5 and TRBJ2-7; 9 junctional bases match TRBD1. The origin of this receptor is a human donor with alopecia areata. The nucleotide sequence is given as TGTGCCAGCAGTTACGCGGGACAGGGCGGATACGAGCAGTACTTC. Its translation reads: CASSYAGQGGYEQYF.